What follows are 10 T cell receptor beta chains derived from one specimen sequenced in a study of T cell repertoires in cytomegalovirus infection. TCRdb ran MiXCR on the reads and lists one entry per CDR3 protein. The table records tens of thousands of distinct CDR3 sequences, around 18% of them present only once. Their target antigens are unknown. The sample consisted of CD8+ T cells from cultured PBMCs, taken from culture after CMV antigen stimulation. The receptors come from a human donor in good health (CMV status not recorded). Some clones in this sample may be carry-over from other donors' samples.

This clonotype has at least ten counts. The chain has TRBV6-6 and TRBJ1-6; D ambiguous. The germline V gene encodes CDR1 MNHNY and CDR2 SVGAGI (reference sequence). The CDR3 loop spans 18 amino acids. Trimming removed 0 bases from V and 0 bases from J, with 12 bases in between. The CDR3 is CASSYSVEESSYNSPLHF. The CDR3 DNA reads TGTGCCAGCAGTTACTCGGTAGAGGAAAGCTCCTATAATTCACCCCTCCACTTT.

The chain combines TRBV6-6 with TRBJ1-4; perhaps TRBD1 as D (5 bases). Trimming pared 7 bases from V and 4 bases from J, leaving 16 bases between. The CDR3 consists of 15 residues. Germline CDR1 and CDR2: MNHNY and SVGAGI (reference sequence). The CDR3 nucleotides are TGTGCCAGCACCCTGACAGAGGGGCTTAATGAAAAACTGTTTTTT. Its protein is CASTLTEGLNEKLFF.

This clonotype has a handful of counts. This chain links TRBV5-6 with TRBJ2-2; the D is unclear. The germline V gene encodes CDR1 SGHDT and CDR2 YYEEEE. The V end was cut by 4 bases, the J end by 6 bases, with 13 bases between. The CDR3 is made up of 14 amino acids. As DNA, the CDR3 is TGTGCCAGCAGCCCTCGGATTGTCTCCGGGGAGCTGTTTTTT. Its translation is CASSPRIVSGELFF.

This clonotype was detected only a few times. The chain couples TRBV7-9 to TRBJ2-7; D may be TRBD1 (6 bases). Trimming left V 5 bases short and J 0 bases short, with 11 bases between. Germline CDR1 SEHNR, CDR2 FQNEAQ (reference sequence). The CDR3 runs to 14 residues. In DNA form, the CDR3 reads TGTGCCAGCAGCCCCCAGGACAGCTCCTACGAGCAGTACTTC. Amino acid sequence: CASSPQDSSYEQYF.

This sequence joins TRBV2 and TRBJ2-7; weak D call: TRBD2 (5 bases). The V end was cut by 9 bases, the J end by 4 bases, with 19 bases between. The CDR3 is 14 amino acids. Germline V gene lookup returns CDR1 SNHLY and CDR2 FYNNEI. The CDR3 loop is CARTPQRTTYEQYF. CDR3 DNA: TGTGCCAGAACCCCCCAGCGGACCACTTACGAGCAGTACTTC.

This rearrangement joins TRBV9 to TRBJ1-2; possibly TRBD1 for D (5 bases). The germline V gene encodes CDR1 SGDLS and CDR2 YYNGEE. V was trimmed by 3 bases and J by 4 bases, leaving 13 bases between them. The CDR3 is 14 residues long. The CDR3 sequence is CASSDAGTSYGYTF. As DNA, the CDR3 is TGTGCCAGCAGCGACGCCGGGACCAGCTATGGCTACACCTTC. The whole variable domain, remainder taken from reference TRBV9 and TRBJ1-2, is DSGVTQTPKHLITATGQRVTLRCSPRSGDLSVYWYQQSLDQGLQFLIQYYNGEERAKGNILERFSAQQFPDLHSELNLSSLELGDSALYFCASSDAGTSYGYTFGSGTRLTVV.

The chain carries TRBV20-1 and TRBJ2-7, with D possibly TRBD1 on 5 matching bases. Trimming pared 3 bases from V and 1 base from J, leaving 13 bases between. CDR1 DFQATT and CDR2 SNEGSKA come from the germline V gene (reference sequence). The CDR3 spans 14 residues. The CDR3 loop is CSASEQGFSYEQYF. The CDR3 region has the DNA TGCAGTGCTAGTGAGCAGGGATTTTCCTACGAGCAGTACTTC.

As regards this clonotype: At one end, the junction sequence differs from germline, possibly due to a read error. The chain carries TRBV6-2 or TRBV6-3 and TRBJ2-5, with unresolved D. The length of the CDR3 is 12 residues. From germline, CDR1 is MNHEY and CDR2 SVGEGT. The CDR3 region is CTSSYPGETQYF. Written as DNA, the CDR3 is TGTACCAGCAGTTACCCCGGGGAGACCCAGTACTTC.

The V gene is TRBV27, the J gene TRBJ1-5, with D uncertain. Trimming took off 0 bases at V and 4 bases at J, with 4 bases between the two ends. Per the germline V gene, CDR1 is MNHEY and CDR2 is SMNVEV (reference sequence). The CDR3 is made up of 13 amino acids. Here the CDR3 DNA reads TGTGCCAGCAGTTTATCGACGAATCAGCCCCAGCATTTT. Translated: CASSLSTNQPQHF.

V and J are TRBV19 and TRBJ2-3; 7 positions match TRBD2. The ends lost 5 bases at V and 4 bases at J; junction bases unmatched: 6. This CDR3 region has 14 residues. Germline V lookup: CDR1 LNHDA, CDR2 SQIVND (reference sequence). The CDR3 loop is CASSLAERADTQYF. CDR3 in DNA: TGTGCCAGTAGTCTAGCGGAGCGGGCAGATACGCAGTATTTT.